The 9 T cell receptor beta chains listed next were all sequenced from one sample in a study of cytomegalovirus exposure and HLA in healthy donors. Profiling relied on immunoSEQ multiplex PCR, and the TCRdb table lists in-frame clones only, not all of them. The sample records over 150,000 clones, less than 95% being singletons. Sequenced material: PBMCs. These receptors were taken from a woman aged 18-29 years in good health and CMV-seropositive.

This chain uses TRBV7-9 with TRBJ1-2, with D uncertain. The CDR3 spans 12 residues. Germline CDR1 and CDR2: SEHNR and FQNEAQ (reference sequence). Trimming took off 1 base at V and 9 bases at J, with 9 bases between the two ends. DNA for the CDR3: TGTGCCAGCAGCTTAGGAGGGCGCCGCTACACCTTC. Encoded protein: CASSLGGRRYTF. The full variable domain, in which reference TRBV7-9 and TRBJ1-2 provide the parts outside the CDR3, is DTGVSQNPRHKITKRGQNVTFRCDPISEHNRLYWYRQTLGQGPEFLTYFQNEAQLEKSRLLSDRFSAERPKGSFSTLEIQRTEQGDSAMYLCASSLGGRRYTFGSGTRLTVV.

J is TRBJ2-7 and V is TRBV7-9, with TRBD2 identical over 12 bases. Trimming took 0 bases from V and 5 from J; bases not matched to a gene: 8. This CDR3 spans 17 amino acids. CDR1 is SEHNR, CDR2 FQNEAQ, per germline (reference sequence). The CDR3: CASSLAGSSGGAHEQYF. The CDR3 DNA reads TGTGCCAGCAGCTTAGCGGGATCTAGCGGGGGGGCCCACGAGCAGTACTTC. Full variable domain (outside the CDR3, taken from reference TRBV7-9 and TRBJ2-7): DTGVSQNPRHKITKRGQNVTFRCDPISEHNRLYWYRQTLGQGPEFLTYFQNEAQLEKSRLLSDRFSAERPKGSFSTLEIQRTEQGDSAMYLCASSLAGSSGGAHEQYFGPGTRLTVT.

The rearrangement uses TRBV4-1 and TRBJ2-1; TRBD2 aligns across 12 bases. CDR3 size: 18 residues. The V and J ends lost 1 base and 2 bases, in that order; junction bases with no gene match: 6. Per germline, CDR1 MGHRA and CDR2 YSYEKL. The CDR3 spells CASSQVPGLAGTYNEQFF. DNA for the CDR3: TGCGCCAGCAGCCAAGTTCCTGGACTAGCGGGAACCTACAATGAGCAGTTCTTC.

V is TRBV14 and J is TRBJ2-5; no reliable D call. V shed 2 bases and J shed 5 bases, with 12 bases lying between them. The CDR3 extends over 14 amino acids. Germline lookup yields CDR1 SGHDN and CDR2 FVKESK. The CDR3 DNA reads TGTGCCAGCAGCCAACTCGAGCCGAGGGAGACCCAGTACTTC. Translation gives CASSQLEPRETQYF.

The chain is built from TRBV7-9 and TRBJ2-2, with D possibly TRBD2 on 6 matching bases. Germline CDR1 reads SEHNR; CDR2 reads FQNEAQ (reference sequence). Deletions cut 2 bases from V and 6 bases from J, with 13 bases between. The CDR3 covers 15 residues. In nucleotides, the CDR3 is TGTGCCAGCAGCTTACGGGCGGGAAGGGCCGGGGAGCTGTTTTTT. Its protein is CASSLRAGRAGELFF.

The sample holds a few counts of this clone. V and J are TRBV30 and TRBJ2-7; D possibly corresponds to TRBD2 (5 bases). This CDR3 has 14 residues. V dropped 8 bases and J dropped 2 bases, with 19 bases sitting between them. Per the germline V gene, CDR1 is GTSNPN and CDR2 is SVGIG (reference sequence). The CDR3 is CAGTVADGAYEQYF. CDR3 nucleotides: TGTGCCGGAACGGTTGCGGACGGGGCCTACGAGCAGTACTTC. Full variable domain (remainder filled in from reference TRBV30 and TRBJ2-7): SQTIHQWPATLVQPVGSPLSLECTVEGTSNPNLYWYRQAAGRGLQLLFYSVGIGQISSEVPQNLSASRPQDRQFILSSKKLLLSDSGFYLCAGTVADGAYEQYFGPGTRLTVT.

The J gene is TRBJ1-1, the V gene TRBV5-4; a weak D match, TRBD1 (5 bases). Germline V gene sequence: CDR1 SGHNT, CDR2 YYREEE (reference sequence). Trimming pared 3 bases from V and 2 bases from J, leaving 14 bases between. This CDR3 contains 15 residues. The CDR3 loop reads CASSSPVRGNTEAFF. CDR3 in DNA: TGTGCCAGCAGCTCCCCTGTTAGGGGAAACACTGAAGCTTTCTTT.

V usage is TRBV5-5 and J usage is TRBJ2-7, with TRBD2 identical over 11 bases. Germline trimming cut 1 base from V and 4 bases from J; bases unmatched to any gene: 10. CDR3 size: 17 residues. Germline V gene lookup returns CDR1 SGHKS and CDR2 YYEKEE (reference sequence). Here the CDR3 DNA reads TGTGCCAGCAGCTTGTTGCTACTAGCGGGAGAGCAGTACGAGCAGTACTTC. Translating gives CASSLLLLAGEQYEQYF.

V gene TRBV10-3 combines with J gene TRBJ1-1; 10 nucleotides match TRBD1. From germline, CDR1 is ENHRY and CDR2 SYGVKD. The trim removed 6 bases at V and 4 bases at J, leaving 5 bases unmatched. The CDR3 is 14 residues long. CDR3 sequence (DNA): TGTGCCATCAGACCGACAGGGGGCTTCACTGAAGCTTTCTTT. As protein: CAIRPTGGFTEAFF.